Here is one TCR beta chain with its context. Per the study methods: By means of reference gene primer amplification, nucleated cell counts were estimated. Using immunoSEQ multiplex PCR, the repertoire was profiled, and TCRdb retains in-frame clones only, with some absent. V, J and clone size were drawn from that table, and D and trimming were deduced from the DNA. The table has over 150,000 clones, over 90% seen once. The sample originates from a study of blood T cell repertoires in COVID-19. Study at large: The United States, Italy and Spain supplied acute and convalescent COVID-19 samples. Sources were T cells, B-cell-depleted T cells, or PBMCs; the material itself was cDNA or gDNA.

The TCR comes from a man aged 45-65 years with acute or convalescent COVID-19. The sequenced material came from peripheral blood.

This CDR3 reads CASSFRTGSGKLFF. The CDR3 DNA sequence: TGTGCCAGCAGCTTCAGGACGGGATCCGGAAAACTGTTTTTT. V and J are TRBV7-6 and TRBJ1-4; D is ambiguous. The CDR3 is 14 residues long. V lost 3 bases, J lost 10 bases, and 15 bases lay in between. Germline V gene sequence: CDR1 SGHVS, CDR2 FNYEAQ.